This TCR beta chain was retrieved from a study of yellow fever vaccine responses in identical twins. A single record per CDR3 protein comes from TCRdb applying MiXCR to the RT-PCR reads. The sample yields tens of thousands of distinct CDR3 sequences, roughly 80% seen once. V lost 6 bases and J 0 bases, leaving 20 bases between the germline ends. The germline CDR1 and CDR2 sequences are ENHRY and SYGVKD. This CDR3 contains 17 residues. The sample holds a few counts of this clonotype. This specimen consisted of T cells from blood (PBMCs), unsorted or a sorted subset (not recorded which), obtained before or after yellow fever vaccination (not recorded which). The sequence was obtained from a woman younger than 30 who received the yellow fever vaccine. The rearrangement joins TRBV10-3 to TRBJ1-1; D gene ambiguous. The DNA of the CDR3 is TGTGCCATCAGGGACCAGCTCCAAGCGCGCATGAACACTGAAGCTTTCTTT. It encodes CAIRDQLQARMNTEAFF.